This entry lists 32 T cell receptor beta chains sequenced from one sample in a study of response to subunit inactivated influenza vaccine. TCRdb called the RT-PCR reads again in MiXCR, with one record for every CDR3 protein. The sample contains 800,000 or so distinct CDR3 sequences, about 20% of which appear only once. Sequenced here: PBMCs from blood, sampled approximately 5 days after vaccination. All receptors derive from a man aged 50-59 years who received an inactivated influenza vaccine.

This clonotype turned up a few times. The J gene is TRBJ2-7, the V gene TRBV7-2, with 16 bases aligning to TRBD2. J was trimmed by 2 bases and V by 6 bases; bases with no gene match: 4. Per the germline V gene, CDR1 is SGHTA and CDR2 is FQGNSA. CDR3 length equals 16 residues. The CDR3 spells CASSWGLAGGTYEQYF. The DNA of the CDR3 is TGTGCCAGCAGTTGGGGACTAGCGGGGGGGACCTACGAGCAGTACTTC.

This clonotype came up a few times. CDR3 residues: CSVVVGSTYEQYF. CDR3 nucleotide sequence: TGCAGCGTTGTAGTCGGGAGCACCTACGAGCAGTACTTC. This chain uses TRBV29-1 with TRBJ2-7, with D maybe TRBD2 (6 bases). The CDR3 is made up of 13 amino acids. Germline loops: CDR1 SQVTM, CDR2 ANQGSEA. V was clipped by 4 bases and J by 2 bases, with 12 bases between them.

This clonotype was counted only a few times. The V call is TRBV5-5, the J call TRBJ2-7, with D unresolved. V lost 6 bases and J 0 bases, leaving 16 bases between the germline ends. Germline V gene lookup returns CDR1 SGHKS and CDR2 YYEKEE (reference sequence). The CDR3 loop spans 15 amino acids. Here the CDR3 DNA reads TGTGCCAGCATTCTTGGTCCTGTGTCCTCCTACGAGCAGTACTTC. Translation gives CASILGPVSSYEQYF. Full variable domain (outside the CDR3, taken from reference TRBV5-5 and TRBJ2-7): DAGVTQSPTHLIKTRGQQVTLRCSPISGHKSVSWYQQVLGQGPQFIFQYYEKEERGRGNFPDRFSARQFPNYSSELNVNALLLGDSALYLCASILGPVSSYEQYFGPGTRLTVT.

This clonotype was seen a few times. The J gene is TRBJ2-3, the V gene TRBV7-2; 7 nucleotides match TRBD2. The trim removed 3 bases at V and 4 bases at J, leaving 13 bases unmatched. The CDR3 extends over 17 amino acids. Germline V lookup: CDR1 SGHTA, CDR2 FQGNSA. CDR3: CASSFERGRGIADTQYF. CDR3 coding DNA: TGTGCCAGCAGCTTCGAGCGGGGAAGGGGTATTGCAGATACGCAGTATTTT.

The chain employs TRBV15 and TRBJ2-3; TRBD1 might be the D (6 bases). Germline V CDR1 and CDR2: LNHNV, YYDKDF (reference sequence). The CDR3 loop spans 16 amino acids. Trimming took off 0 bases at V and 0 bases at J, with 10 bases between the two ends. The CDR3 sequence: CATSRDRGHSTDTQYF. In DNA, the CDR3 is TGTGCCACCAGCAGAGATCGGGGACATAGCACAGATACGCAGTATTTT.

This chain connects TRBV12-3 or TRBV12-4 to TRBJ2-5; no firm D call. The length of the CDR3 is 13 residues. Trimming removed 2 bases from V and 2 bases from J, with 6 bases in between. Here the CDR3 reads CASSLLTQETQYF. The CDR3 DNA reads TGTGCCAGCAGTTTACTTACTCAAGAGACCCAGTACTTC.

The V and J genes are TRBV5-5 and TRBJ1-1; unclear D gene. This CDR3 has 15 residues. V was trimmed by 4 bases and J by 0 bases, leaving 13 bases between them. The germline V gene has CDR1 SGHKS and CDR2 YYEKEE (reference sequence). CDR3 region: CASSAFREMNTEAFF. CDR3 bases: TGTGCCAGCAGCGCGTTTCGAGAAATGAACACTGAAGCTTTCTTT.

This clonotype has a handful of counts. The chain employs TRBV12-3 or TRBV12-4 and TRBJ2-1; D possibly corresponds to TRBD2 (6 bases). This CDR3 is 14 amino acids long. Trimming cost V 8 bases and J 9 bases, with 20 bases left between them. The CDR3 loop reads CASGTGLPRSEQFF. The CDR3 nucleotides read TGTGCCAGCGGAACGGGACTCCCTCGGAGTGAGCAGTTCTTC.

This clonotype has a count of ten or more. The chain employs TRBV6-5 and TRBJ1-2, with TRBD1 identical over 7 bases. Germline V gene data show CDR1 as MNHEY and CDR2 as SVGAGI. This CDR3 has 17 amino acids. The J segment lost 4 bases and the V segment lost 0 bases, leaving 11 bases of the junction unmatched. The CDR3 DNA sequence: TGTGCCAGCAGTTACTCCGCGGGGTCAGGGGGTATCTATGGCTACACCTTC. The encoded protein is CASSYSAGSGGIYGYTF.

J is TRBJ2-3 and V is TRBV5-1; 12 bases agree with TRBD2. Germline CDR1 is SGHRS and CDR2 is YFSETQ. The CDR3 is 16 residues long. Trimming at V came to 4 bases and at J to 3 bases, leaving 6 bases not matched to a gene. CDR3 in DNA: TGCGCCAGCAGCCCGGGACTAGCGGGCCGGACAGATACGCAGTATTTT. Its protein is CASSPGLAGRTDTQYF.

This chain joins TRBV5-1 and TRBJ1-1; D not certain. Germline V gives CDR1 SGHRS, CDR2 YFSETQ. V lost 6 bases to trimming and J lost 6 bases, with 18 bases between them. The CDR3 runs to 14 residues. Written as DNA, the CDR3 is TGCGCCAGCACCCTCGGGGAATCCAACGCTGAAGCTTTCTTT. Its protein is CASTLGESNAEAFF.

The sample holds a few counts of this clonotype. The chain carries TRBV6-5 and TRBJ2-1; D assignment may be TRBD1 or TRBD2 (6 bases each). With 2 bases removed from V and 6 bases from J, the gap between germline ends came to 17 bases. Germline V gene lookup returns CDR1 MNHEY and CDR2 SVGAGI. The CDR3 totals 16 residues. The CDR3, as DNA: TGTGCCAGCAGTTACGACCTCCGCCGGGGGCGCAATGAGCAGTTCTTC. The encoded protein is CASSYDLRRGRNEQFF.

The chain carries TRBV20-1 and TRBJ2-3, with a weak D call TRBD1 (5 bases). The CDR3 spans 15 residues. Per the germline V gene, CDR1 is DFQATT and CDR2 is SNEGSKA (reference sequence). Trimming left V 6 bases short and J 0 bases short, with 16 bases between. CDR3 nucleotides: TGCAGTGCCGTACCGGACACCTCTAGCACAGATACGCAGTATTTT. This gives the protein CSAVPDTSSTDTQYF.

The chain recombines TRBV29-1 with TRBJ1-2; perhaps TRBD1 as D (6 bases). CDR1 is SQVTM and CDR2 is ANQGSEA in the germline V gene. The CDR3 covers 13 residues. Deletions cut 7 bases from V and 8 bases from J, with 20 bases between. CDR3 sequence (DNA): TGCAGCGCTGTACAGGGAACCCTCTCCGGCTACACCTTC. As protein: CSAVQGTLSGYTF.

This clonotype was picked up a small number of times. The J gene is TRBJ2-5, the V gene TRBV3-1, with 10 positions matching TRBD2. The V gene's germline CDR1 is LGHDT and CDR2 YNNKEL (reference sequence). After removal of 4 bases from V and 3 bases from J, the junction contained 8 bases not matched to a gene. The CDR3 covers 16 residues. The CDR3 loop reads CASSRLAGDFEETQYF. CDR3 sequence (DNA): TGTGCCAGCAGCCGTCTAGCGGGAGATTTTGAAGAGACCCAGTACTTC.

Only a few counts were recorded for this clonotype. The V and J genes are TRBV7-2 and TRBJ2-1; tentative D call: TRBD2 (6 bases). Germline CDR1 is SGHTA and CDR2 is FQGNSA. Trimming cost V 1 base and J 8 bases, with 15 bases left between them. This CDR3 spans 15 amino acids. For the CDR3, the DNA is TGTGCCAGCAGCTTAGTGGGAGGCAAGTCCGATGAGCAGTTCTTC. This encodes CASSLVGGKSDEQFF.

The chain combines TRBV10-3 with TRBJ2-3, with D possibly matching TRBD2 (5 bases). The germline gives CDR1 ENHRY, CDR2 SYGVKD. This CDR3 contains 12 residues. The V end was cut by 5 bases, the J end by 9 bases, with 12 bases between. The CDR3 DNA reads TGTGCCATCAGTCTTGAGAGAGGGACGCAGTATTTT. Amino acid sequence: CAISLERGTQYF.

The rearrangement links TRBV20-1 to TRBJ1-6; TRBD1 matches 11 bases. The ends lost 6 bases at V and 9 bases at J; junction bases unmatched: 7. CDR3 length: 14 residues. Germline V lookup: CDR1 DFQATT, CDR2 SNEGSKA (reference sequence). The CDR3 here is CSAPAGTGGSPLHF. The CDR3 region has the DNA TGCAGTGCCCCTGCAGGGACAGGGGGTTCACCCCTCCACTTT.

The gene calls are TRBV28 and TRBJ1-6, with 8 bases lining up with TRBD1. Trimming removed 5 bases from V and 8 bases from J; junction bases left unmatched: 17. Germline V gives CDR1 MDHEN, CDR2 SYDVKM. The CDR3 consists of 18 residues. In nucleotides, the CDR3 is TGTGCCAGCAGTGCCCTTATGGCTTCAGGGGGCATCGATTCACCCCTCCACTTT. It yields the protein CASSALMASGGIDSPLHF.

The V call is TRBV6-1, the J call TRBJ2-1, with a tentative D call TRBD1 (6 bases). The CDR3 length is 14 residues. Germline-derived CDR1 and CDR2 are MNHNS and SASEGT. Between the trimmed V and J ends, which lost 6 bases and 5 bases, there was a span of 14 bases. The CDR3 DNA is TGTGCCAGCAGCCGCCAAGGACAGAACAATGAGCAGTTCTTC. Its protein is CASSRQGQNNEQFF.

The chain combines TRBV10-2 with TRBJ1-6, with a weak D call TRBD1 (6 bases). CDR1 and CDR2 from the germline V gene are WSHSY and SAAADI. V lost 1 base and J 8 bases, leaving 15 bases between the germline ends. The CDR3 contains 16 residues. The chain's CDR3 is CASSEWVGGADSPLHF. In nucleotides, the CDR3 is TGCGCCAGCAGTGAGTGGGTGGGGGGCGCGGATTCACCCCTCCACTTT.

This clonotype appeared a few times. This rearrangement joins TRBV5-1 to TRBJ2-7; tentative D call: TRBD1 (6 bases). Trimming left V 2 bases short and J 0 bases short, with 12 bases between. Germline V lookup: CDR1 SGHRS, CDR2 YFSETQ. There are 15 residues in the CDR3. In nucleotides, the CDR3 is TGCGCCAGCAGCTTCCCCGACAGGCCCTCCTACGAGCAGTACTTC. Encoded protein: CASSFPDRPSYEQYF.

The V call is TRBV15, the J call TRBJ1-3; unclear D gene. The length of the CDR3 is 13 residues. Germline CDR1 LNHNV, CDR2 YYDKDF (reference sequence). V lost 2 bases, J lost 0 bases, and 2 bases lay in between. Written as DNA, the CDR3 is TGTGCCACCAGCAGATTCTCTGGAAACACCATATATTTT. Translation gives CATSRFSGNTIYF.

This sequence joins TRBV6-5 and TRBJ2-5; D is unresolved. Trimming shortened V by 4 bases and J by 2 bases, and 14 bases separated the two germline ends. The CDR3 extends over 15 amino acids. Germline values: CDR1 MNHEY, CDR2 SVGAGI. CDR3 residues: CASSFTPDGQETQYF. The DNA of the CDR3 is TGTGCCAGCAGTTTTACTCCGGATGGGCAAGAGACCCAGTACTTC.

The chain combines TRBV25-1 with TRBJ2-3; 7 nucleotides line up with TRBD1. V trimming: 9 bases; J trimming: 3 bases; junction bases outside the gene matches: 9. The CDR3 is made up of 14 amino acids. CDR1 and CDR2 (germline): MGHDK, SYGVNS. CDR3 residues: CASSRGLGTDTQYF. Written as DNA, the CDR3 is TGTGCCAGTTCGAGGGGGCTGGGGACAGATACGCAGTATTTT.

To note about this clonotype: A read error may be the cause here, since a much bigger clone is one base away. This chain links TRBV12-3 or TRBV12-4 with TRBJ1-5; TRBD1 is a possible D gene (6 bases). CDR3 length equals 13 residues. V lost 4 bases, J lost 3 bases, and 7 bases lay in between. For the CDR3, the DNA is TGTGCCAGCAGTTGGACAGTCAATCAGCCCCAGCATTTT. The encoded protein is CASSWTVNQPQHF.

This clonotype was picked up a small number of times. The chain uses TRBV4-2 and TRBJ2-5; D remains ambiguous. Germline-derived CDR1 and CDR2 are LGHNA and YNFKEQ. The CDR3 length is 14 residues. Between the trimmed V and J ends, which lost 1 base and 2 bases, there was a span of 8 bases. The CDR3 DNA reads TGTGCCAGCAGCCAAGGGGCCGTACAAGAGACCCAGTACTTC. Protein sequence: CASSQGAVQETQYF.

Here the CDR3 reads CASSQDDITDTQYF. CDR3 DNA: TGCGCCAGCAGCCAAGATGATATCACAGATACGCAGTATTTT. This chain links TRBV4-3 with TRBJ2-3, with D unclear. V was shortened by 0 bases and J by 2 bases, with 6 bases between the two germline ends. Germline V gene data show CDR1 as LGHNA and CDR2 as YSLEER. The CDR3 is 14 amino acids.

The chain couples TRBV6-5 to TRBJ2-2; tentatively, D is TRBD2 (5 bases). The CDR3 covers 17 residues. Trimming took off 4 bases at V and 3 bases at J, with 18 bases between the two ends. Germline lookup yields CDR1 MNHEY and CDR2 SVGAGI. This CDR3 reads CASSSWVLSGYTGELFF. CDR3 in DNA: TGTGCCAGCAGTTCCTGGGTGCTCTCGGGGTACACCGGGGAGCTGTTTTTT.

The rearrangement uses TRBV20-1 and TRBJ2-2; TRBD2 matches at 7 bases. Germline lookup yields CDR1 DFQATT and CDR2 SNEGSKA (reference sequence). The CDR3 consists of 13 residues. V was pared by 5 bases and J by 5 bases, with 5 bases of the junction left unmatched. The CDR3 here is CSAGSRETGELFF. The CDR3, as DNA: TGCAGTGCTGGGTCGCGGGAGACCGGGGAGCTGTTTTTT.

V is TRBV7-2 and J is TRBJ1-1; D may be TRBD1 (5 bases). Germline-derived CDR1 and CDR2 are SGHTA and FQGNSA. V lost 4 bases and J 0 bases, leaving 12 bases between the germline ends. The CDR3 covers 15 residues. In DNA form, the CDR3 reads TGTGCCAGCAGCTCGTCGGGACGGCTGAACACTGAAGCTTTCTTT. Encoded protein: CASSSSGRLNTEAFF.

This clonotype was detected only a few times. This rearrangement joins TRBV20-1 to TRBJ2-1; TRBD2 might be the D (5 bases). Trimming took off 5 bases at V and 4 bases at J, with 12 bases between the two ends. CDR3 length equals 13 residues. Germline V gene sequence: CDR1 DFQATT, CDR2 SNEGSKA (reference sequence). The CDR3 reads CSALLLGYNEQFF. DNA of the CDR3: TGCAGTGCTCTATTACTAGGGTACAATGAGCAGTTCTTC.